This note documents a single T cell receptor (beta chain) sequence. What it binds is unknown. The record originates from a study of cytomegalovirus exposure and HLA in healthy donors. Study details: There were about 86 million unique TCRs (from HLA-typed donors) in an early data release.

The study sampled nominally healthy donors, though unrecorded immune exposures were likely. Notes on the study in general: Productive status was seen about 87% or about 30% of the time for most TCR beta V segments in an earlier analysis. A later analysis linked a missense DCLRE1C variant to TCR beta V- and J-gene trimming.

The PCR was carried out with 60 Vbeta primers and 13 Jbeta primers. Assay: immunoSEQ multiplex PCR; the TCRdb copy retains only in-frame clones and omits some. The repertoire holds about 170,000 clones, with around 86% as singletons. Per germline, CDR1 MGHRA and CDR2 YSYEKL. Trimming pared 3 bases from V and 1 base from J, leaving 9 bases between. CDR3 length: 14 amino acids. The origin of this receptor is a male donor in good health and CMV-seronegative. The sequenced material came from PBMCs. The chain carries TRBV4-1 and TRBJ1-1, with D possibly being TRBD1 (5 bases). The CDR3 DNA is TGCGCCAGCAGCCAGGGACTGCGGAACACTGAAGCTTTCTTT. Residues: CASSQGLRNTEAFF.